This T cell receptor (beta chain) was retrieved from a study of blood T cells in healthy people across ages. Sample-barcoded 5' priming and a J-beta primer mix drove a second PCR of about 7 to 12 cycles. TCRdb independently ran MiXCR on the 5' RACE reads; one entry per CDR3 protein. The sample has about 720,000 distinct CDR3 sequences; 20% to 25% are singletons. The CDR3 is made up of 14 amino acids. The germline V gene has CDR1 LGHDT and CDR2 YNNKEL (reference sequence). Deletions cut 4 bases from V and 3 bases from J, with 13 bases between. This clonotype was detected a few times. Its antigen is as yet unknown. Study conclusions and caveats: For the donors, CMV status was unknown and possibly confounded expanded clonotype changes. The long-lived group displayed more naive CD4+ cells, plus higher diversity, than the aged donors did.

This sample was shared with a second study, whose subject was T cells of mothers and their children.

The sequencing sample was made of blood. The chain carries TRBV3-1 and TRBJ2-7; D uncertain. The source of this sequence is a boy under 18 in good health. The CDR3: CASSPYSAVYEQYF. CDR3 nucleotides: TGTGCCAGCAGCCCGTACAGTGCAGTCTACGAGCAGTACTTC.